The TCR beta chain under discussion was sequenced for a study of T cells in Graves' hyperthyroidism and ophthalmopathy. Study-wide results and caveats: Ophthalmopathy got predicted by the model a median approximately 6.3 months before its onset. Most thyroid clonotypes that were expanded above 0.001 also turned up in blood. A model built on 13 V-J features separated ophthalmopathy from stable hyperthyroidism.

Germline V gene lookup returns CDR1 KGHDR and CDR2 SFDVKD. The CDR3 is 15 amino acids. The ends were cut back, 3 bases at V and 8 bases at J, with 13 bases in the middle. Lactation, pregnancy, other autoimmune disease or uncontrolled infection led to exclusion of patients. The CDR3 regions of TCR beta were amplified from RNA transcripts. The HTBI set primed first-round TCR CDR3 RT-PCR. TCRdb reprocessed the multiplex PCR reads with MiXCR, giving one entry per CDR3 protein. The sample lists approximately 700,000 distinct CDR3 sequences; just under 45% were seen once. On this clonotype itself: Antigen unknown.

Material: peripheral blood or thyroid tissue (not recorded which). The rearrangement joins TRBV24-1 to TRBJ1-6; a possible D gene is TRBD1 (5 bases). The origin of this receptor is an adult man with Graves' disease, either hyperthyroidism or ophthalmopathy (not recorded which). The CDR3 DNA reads TGTGCCACCAGTGATCGTGGGGGAGCGGATTCACCCCTCCACTTT. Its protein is CATSDRGGADSPLHF.